What follows are 22 T cell receptor beta chains derived from one specimen sequenced in a study of cytomegalovirus exposure and HLA in healthy donors. Using immunoSEQ multiplex PCR, the repertoire was profiled, and TCRdb retains in-frame clones only, with some absent. The data contain fewer than 120,000 clones, roughly 88% of them singletons. What was sequenced was PBMCs. These receptors all stem from a woman aged 25-40 years in good health and CMV-seropositive.

CDR3 coding DNA: TGTGCCAGCTCACCCCTAGGGACAGGGGGCAATGAGCAGTTCTTC. Amino acids: CASSPLGTGGNEQFF. The V call is TRBV18, the J call TRBJ2-1; 11 positions match TRBD1. The V gene's germline CDR1 is KGHSH and CDR2 LQKENI. CDR3 length: 15 amino acids. Trimming cost V 3 bases and J 6 bases; bases outside gene matches: 4.

This chain links TRBV28 with TRBJ1-2; a weak D match, TRBD1 (5 bases). This CDR3 is 14 amino acids long. V was cut by 3 bases and J by 4 bases, with 12 bases left in between. Germline assignment: CDR1 MDHEN and CDR2 SYDVKM. CDR3 in DNA: TGTGCCAGCAGTTTGAGGAGGGGACTCTATGGCTACACCTTC. Translation gives CASSLRRGLYGYTF.

This rearrangement joins TRBV7-9 to TRBJ1-5; perhaps TRBD1 as D (5 bases). CDR1 and CDR2 from the germline V gene are SEHNR and FQNEAQ (reference sequence). Trimming removed 5 bases at V and 1 base at J, with 9 bases between. CDR3 length equals 14 residues. CDR3 residues: CASSVGGSNQPQHF. The CDR3 nucleotides are TGTGCCAGCAGCGTTGGGGGGAGCAATCAGCCCCAGCATTTT. Full variable domain (remainder filled in from reference TRBV7-9 and TRBJ1-5): DTGVSQNPRHKITKRGQNVTFRCDPISEHNRLYWYRQTLGQGPEFLTYFQNEAQLEKSRLLSDRFSAERPKGSFSTLEIQRTEQGDSAMYLCASSVGGSNQPQHFGDGTRLSIL.

This clone showed up just once. The V call is TRBV27, the J call TRBJ2-2; the match to TRBD1 covers 11 bases. Trimming took 5 bases from V and 3 from J; bases not matched to a gene: 11. Germline lookup yields CDR1 MNHEY and CDR2 SMNVEV (reference sequence). This CDR3 comprises 18 residues. CDR3: CASSTLSRTGGYTGELFF. CDR3 sequence (DNA): TGTGCCAGCAGTACACTATCACGGACAGGGGGCTACACCGGGGAGCTGTTTTTT.

The chain joins TRBV7-3 to TRBJ2-2, with TRBD2 identical over 7 bases. The CDR3 is 16 residues long. Germline V lookup: CDR1 SGHTA, CDR2 FQGTGA. The junction had 1 base not matched to a gene; V was cut back by 0 bases and J by 0 bases. CDR3 DNA: TGTGCCAGCAGCTTAACAAGCGGGGCGAACACCGGGGAGCTGTTTTTT. Translated: CASSLTSGANTGELFF. The full variable domain, its missing parts supplied by reference TRBV7-3 and TRBJ2-2, is GAGVSQTPSNKVTEKGKYVELRCDPISGHTALYWYRQSLGQGPEFLIYFQGTGAADDSGLPNDRFFAVRPEGSVSTLKIQRTERGDSAVYLCASSLTSGANTGELFFGEGSRLTVL.

The rearrangement links TRBV11-2 to TRBJ2-7, with 7 bases matching TRBD2. The V gene end was trimmed by 4 bases and the J gene end by 5 bases; junction bases not matched to a gene: 14. Germline assignment: CDR1 SGHAT and CDR2 FQNNGV. The CDR3 loop spans 16 amino acids. The CDR3 sequence: CASSSGGGPPPDEQYF. The CDR3 bases are TGTGCCAGCAGCTCAGGCGGGGGACCTCCTCCGGACGAGCAGTACTTC.

The V and J genes are TRBV7-9 and TRBJ2-1; tentative D call: TRBD1 (6 bases). There are 16 residues in the CDR3. Germline V gene sequence: CDR1 SEHNR, CDR2 FQNEAQ (reference sequence). V gave up 5 bases and J gave up 6 bases, with 20 bases separating them. CDR3 nucleotides: TGTGCCAGCAGCCTCGTAGGGGGTAGAAGAAGCAATGAGCAGTTCTTC. Translated, it gives CASSLVGGRRSNEQFF. The full variable domain, its missing parts supplied by reference TRBV7-9 and TRBJ2-1, is DTGVSQNPRHKITKRGQNVTFRCDPISEHNRLYWYRQTLGQGPEFLTYFQNEAQLEKSRLLSDRFSAERPKGSFSTLEIQRTEQGDSAMYLCASSLVGGRRSNEQFFGPGTRLTVL.

CDR3 sequence (DNA): TGCGCCAGCAGCTTCACCGGGACAGCCTATGGCTACACCTTC. It yields the protein CASSFTGTAYGYTF. The genes are TRBV5-1 and TRBJ1-2, with 7 bases identical to TRBD1. From germline, CDR1 is SGHRS and CDR2 YFSETQ. The CDR3 has 14 residues. Trimming cost V 2 bases and J 4 bases; bases outside gene matches: 5.

The chain uses TRBV4-2 and TRBJ2-1, with D hard to call. Germline CDR1 and CDR2: LGHNA and YNFKEQ. V was trimmed by 2 bases and J by 7 bases, leaving 15 bases between them. This CDR3 region has 15 residues. CDR3 bases: TGTGCCAGCAGCCAATGGCCGGCAGGTCGAAATGAGCAGTTCTTC. It specifies CASSQWPAGRNEQFF.

The rearrangement links TRBV14 to TRBJ2-5, with 11 positions matching TRBD2. The junction had 11 bases not matched to a gene; V was cut back by 8 bases and J by 6 bases. The CDR3 is made up of 15 amino acids. Germline assignment: CDR1 SGHDN and CDR2 FVKESK. CDR3 residues: CASALLAGEAKTQYF. CDR3 sequence (DNA): TGTGCCAGCGCGCTACTAGCGGGAGAGGCGAAGACCCAGTACTTC.

The CDR3 DNA sequence: TGTGCCAGCTGGGACAGGGCTAACGAGCAGTACTTC. Encoded protein: CASWDRANEQYF. The chain joins TRBV2 to TRBJ2-7; 9 bases align to TRBD1. CDR3 size: 12 residues. V trimming: 8 bases; J trimming: 5 bases; junction bases outside the gene matches: 4. CDR1 and CDR2 from the germline V gene are SNHLY and FYNNEI. Variable domain in full (rest from reference TRBV2 and TRBJ2-7): EPEVTQTPSHQVTQMGQEVILRCVPISNHLYFYWYRQILGQKVEFLVSFYNNEISEKSEIFDDQFSVERPDGSNFTLKIRSTKLEDSAMYFCASWDRANEQYFGPGTRLTVT.

The chain combines TRBV10-2 with TRBJ2-3, with D possibly TRBD2 on 6 matching bases. Trimming cost V 8 bases and J 0 bases, with 12 bases left between them. This CDR3 comprises 14 residues. Germline CDR1 is WSHSY and CDR2 is SAAADI. CDR3: CASQLAVSTDTQYF. As DNA, the CDR3 is TGCGCCAGCCAGTTAGCGGTTAGCACAGATACGCAGTATTTT.

The gene calls are TRBV13 and TRBJ2-2; the D gene is possibly TRBD1 (5 bases). With 7 bases removed from V and 8 bases from J, the gap between germline ends came to 14 bases. CDR1 is PRHDT, CDR2 FYEKMQ, per germline (reference sequence). The CDR3 covers 13 residues. This CDR3 is CASTTSGAGELFF. Here the CDR3 DNA reads TGTGCCAGCACCACCTCTGGGGCTGGGGAGCTGTTTTTT.

J is TRBJ2-5 and V is TRBV29-1, with 9 bases identical to TRBD2. The CDR3 spans 15 residues. The ends lost 0 bases at V and 2 bases at J; junction bases unmatched: 4. Germline V gene lookup returns CDR1 SQVTM and CDR2 ANQGSEA. DNA for the CDR3: TGCAGCGTTGAAGAACCTAGCGGGACGCAAGAGACCCAGTACTTC. This codes for CSVEEPSGTQETQYF.

Here the CDR3 reads CASSWGVGQETQYF. In DNA form, the CDR3 reads TGCGCCAGCAGCTGGGGGGTGGGCCAAGAGACCCAGTACTTC. V is TRBV4-1 and J is TRBJ2-5; possible D gene TRBD2, 6 bases. Trimming left V 5 bases short and J 1 base short, with 11 bases between. This CDR3 region has 14 residues. The germline V gene encodes CDR1 MGHRA and CDR2 YSYEKL.

V is TRBV6-5 and J is TRBJ1-1, with D uncertain. The CDR3 is 13 amino acids. With 0 bases removed from V and 4 bases from J, the gap between germline ends came to 6 bases. Germline CDR1 MNHEY, CDR2 SVGAGI. The CDR3 coding sequence is TGTGCCAGCAGTTACTCGAGGAGCACTGAAGCTTTCTTT. Its protein is CASSYSRSTEAFF.

J is TRBJ2-3 and V is TRBV5-1; tentatively, D is TRBD2 (6 bases). Between the trimmed V and J ends, which lost 5 bases and 2 bases, there was a span of 15 bases. Per germline, CDR1 SGHRS and CDR2 YFSETQ. The CDR3 covers 15 residues. For the CDR3, the DNA is TGCGCCAGCAGGCCGACTGCGGGAACCACAGATACGCAGTATTTT. Encoded protein: CASRPTAGTTDTQYF.

This chain links TRBV6-4 with TRBJ2-2; perhaps TRBD2 as D (5 bases). The V end lost 4 bases, the J end lost 4 bases, and 7 bases lay between the germline ends. Germline assignment: CDR1 MRHNA and CDR2 SNTAGT. This CDR3 is built from 13 residues. The DNA of the CDR3 is TGTGCCAGCAGTGTAGAGGGCACCGGGGAGCTGTTTTTT. Protein: CASSVEGTGELFF.

The J gene is TRBJ1-5, the V gene TRBV6-1, with TRBD1 matching over 7 bases. Germline values: CDR1 MNHNS, CDR2 SASEGT. CDR3 length: 18 amino acids. The V and J ends lost 0 bases and 0 bases, in that order; junction bases with no gene match: 8. The DNA of the CDR3 is TGTGCCAGCAGTGAAGCGCCTCGGGACAGATATAGCAATCAGCCCCAGCATTTT. This sequence encodes CASSEAPRDRYSNQPQHF.

The gene calls are TRBV6-1 and TRBJ1-2; perhaps TRBD1 as D (5 bases). Trimming cost V 4 bases and J 8 bases, with 20 bases left between them. Germline lookup yields CDR1 MNHNS and CDR2 SASEGT. This CDR3 is 15 amino acids long. The CDR3, as DNA: TGTGCCAGCAGTGTTCGACAGCCCGGGCGGGAAGGCTACACCTTC. This sequence encodes CASSVRQPGREGYTF.

The CDR3 DNA is TGTGCTACGGCCAGGGTCAACACCGGGGAGCTGTTTTTT. As protein: CATARVNTGELFF. V usage is TRBV6-1 and J usage is TRBJ2-2, with D perhaps TRBD1 (5 bases). Germline CDR1 reads MNHNS; CDR2 reads SASEGT. CDR3 length: 13 residues.

This chain connects TRBV28 to TRBJ2-4; 14 nucleotides align to TRBD2. CDR3 size: 16 residues. Germline CDR1 MDHEN, CDR2 SYDVKM. V lost 6 bases, J lost 14 bases, and 15 bases stayed unmatched. CDR3 loop: CASSRAGTSGGSKEYF. The DNA of the CDR3 is TGTGCCAGCAGCCGGGCCGGGACTAGCGGGGGTTCGAAGGAGTACTTC.